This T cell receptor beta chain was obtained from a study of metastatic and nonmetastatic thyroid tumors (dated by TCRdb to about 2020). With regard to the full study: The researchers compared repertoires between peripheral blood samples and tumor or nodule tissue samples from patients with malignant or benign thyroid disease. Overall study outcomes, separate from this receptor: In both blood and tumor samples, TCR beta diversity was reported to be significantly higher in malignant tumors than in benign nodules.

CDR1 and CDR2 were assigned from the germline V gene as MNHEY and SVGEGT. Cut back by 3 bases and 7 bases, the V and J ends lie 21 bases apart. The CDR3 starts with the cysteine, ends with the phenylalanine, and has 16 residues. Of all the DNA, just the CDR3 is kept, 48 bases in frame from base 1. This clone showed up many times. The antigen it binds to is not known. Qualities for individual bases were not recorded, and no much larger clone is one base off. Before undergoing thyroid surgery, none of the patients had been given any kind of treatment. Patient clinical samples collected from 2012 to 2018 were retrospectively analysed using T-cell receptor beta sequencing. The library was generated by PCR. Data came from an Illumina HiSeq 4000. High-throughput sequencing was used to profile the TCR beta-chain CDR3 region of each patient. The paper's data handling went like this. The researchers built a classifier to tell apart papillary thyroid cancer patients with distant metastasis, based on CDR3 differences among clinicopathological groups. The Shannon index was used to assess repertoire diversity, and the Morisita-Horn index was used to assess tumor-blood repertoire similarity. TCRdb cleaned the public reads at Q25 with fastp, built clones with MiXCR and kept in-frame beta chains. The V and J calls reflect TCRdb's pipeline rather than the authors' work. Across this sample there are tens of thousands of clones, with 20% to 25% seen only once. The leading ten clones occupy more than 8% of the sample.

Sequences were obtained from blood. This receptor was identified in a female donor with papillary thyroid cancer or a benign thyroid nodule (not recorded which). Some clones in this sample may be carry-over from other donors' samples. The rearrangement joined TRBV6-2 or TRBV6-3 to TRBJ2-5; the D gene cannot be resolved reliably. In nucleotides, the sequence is TGTGCCAGCAGTTATGGACCCCATCGGACGTTCGGGACCCAGTACTTC. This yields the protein CASSYGPHRTFGTQYF.